This passage covers 21 T cell receptor beta chains from one sample sequenced in a study of cytomegalovirus exposure and HLA in healthy donors. Profiling relied on immunoSEQ multiplex PCR, and the TCRdb table lists in-frame clones only, not all of them. Of 130,000 or so clones detected, roughly 90% appear once; the ten largest clones hold around 3.1%. The source material was PBMCs. The receptors were gathered from a man younger than 40 in good health and CMV-seronegative.

This chain connects TRBV15 to TRBJ2-7; 9 nucleotides match TRBD2. Trimming removed 5 bases from V and 3 bases from J; junction bases left unmatched: 8. The CDR3 covers 15 residues. In germline, CDR1 is LNHNV, CDR2 YYDKDF (reference sequence). The CDR3 here is CATSLGLAGIYEQYF. CDR3 in DNA: TGTGCCACCAGCCTCGGGCTAGCGGGGATCTACGAGCAGTACTTC.

The chain couples TRBV18 to TRBJ2-7, with 8 bases that match TRBD1. Germline values: CDR1 KGHSH, CDR2 LQKENI. This CDR3 comprises 13 residues. V was clipped by 4 bases and J by 3 bases; unmatched bases: 2. The CDR3 sequence: CASSQGQGYEQYF. The DNA for the CDR3 is TGTGCCAGCTCACAAGGACAGGGCTACGAGCAGTACTTC.

The rearrangement joins TRBV6-6 to TRBJ1-4; 9 bases line up with TRBD1. This CDR3 comprises 16 residues. Germline CDR1 is MNHNY and CDR2 is SVGAGI (reference sequence). J was trimmed by 0 bases and V by 6 bases; bases with no gene match: 5. The CDR3 region has the DNA TGTGCCAGCAGCCATAGACAGGGGGCAACTAATGAAAAACTGTTTTTT. It translates to CASSHRQGATNEKLFF.

V gene TRBV5-1 combines with J gene TRBJ2-5; 10 nucleotides match TRBD2. The CDR3 extends over 16 amino acids. Per germline, CDR1 SGHRS and CDR2 YFSETQ. J lost 5 bases, V lost 4 bases, and 11 bases had no gene match. The CDR3 DNA reads as TGCGCCAGCAGCACCAGCGGGGGGGCCTTTACCGAGACCCAGTACTTC. Encoded protein: CASSTSGGAFTETQYF. The whole variable domain, filled in from reference TRBV5-1 and TRBJ2-5, reads KAGVTQTPRYLIKTRGQQVTLSCSPISGHRSVSWYQQTPGQGLQFLFEYFSETQRNKGNFPGRFSGRQFSNSRSEMNVSTLELGDSALYLCASSTSGGAFTETQYFGPGTRLLVL.

This chain links TRBV19 with TRBJ1-6; D unresolved. V lost 9 bases and J 6 bases, leaving 12 bases between the germline ends. Germline values: CDR1 LNHDA, CDR2 SQIVND (reference sequence). The CDR3 is made up of 13 amino acids. The CDR3: CASCGEGNSPLHF. Written as DNA, the CDR3 is TGTGCCAGCTGCGGGGAGGGTAATTCACCCCTCCACTTT.

The chain is built from TRBV2 and TRBJ2-1; tentative D call: TRBD1 (5 bases). V lost 2 bases, J lost 5 bases, and 22 bases lay in between. This CDR3 comprises 18 residues. Looked up from germline, CDR1 is SNHLY and CDR2 is FYNNEI. Here the CDR3 DNA reads TGTGCCAGCAGTGAATCAGGGTCGTTGCTGCCTGAAGACAATGAGCAGTTCTTC. This codes for CASSESGSLLPEDNEQFF. Full variable domain (missing parts from reference TRBV2 and TRBJ2-1): EPEVTQTPSHQVTQMGQEVILRCVPISNHLYFYWYRQILGQKVEFLVSFYNNEISEKSEIFDDQFSVERPDGSNFTLKIRSTKLEDSAMYFCASSESGSLLPEDNEQFFGPGTRLTVL.

The rearrangement links TRBV7-2 to TRBJ2-1; 12 nucleotides line up with TRBD2. V was clipped by 5 bases and J by 6 bases; unmatched bases: 8. CDR3 length equals 16 residues. Germline-derived CDR1 and CDR2 are SGHTA and FQGNSA. Written as DNA, the CDR3 is TGTGCCAGCAGCCCCCGGCCGGGACTAGCGGGCAATGAGCAGTTCTTC. This sequence encodes CASSPRPGLAGNEQFF.

This chain uses TRBV9 with TRBJ1-1; D unresolved. The germline V gene encodes CDR1 SGDLS and CDR2 YYNGEE. The CDR3 length is 14 residues. V was trimmed by 1 base and J by 1 base, leaving 8 bases between them. CDR3 amino acids: CASSVNSWNTEAFF. In DNA, the CDR3 is TGTGCCAGCAGCGTAAACAGCTGGAACACTGAAGCTTTCTTT.

The chain recombines TRBV5-4 with TRBJ2-7; 7 positions match TRBD1. Germline V CDR1 and CDR2: SGHNT, YYREEE (reference sequence). The CDR3 runs to 18 residues. V shed 4 bases and J 5 bases; nucleotides not matched to a gene: 21. The CDR3 DNA sequence: TGTGCCAGCAGCCCAACGCTCTTAAGACAGGGTGGCCTCCACGAGCAGTACTTC. Translation: CASSPTLLRQGGLHEQYF.

CDR3 residues: CASSQLRHLQGRTEAFF. The CDR3 DNA reads as TGCGCCAGCAGCCAACTCCGACATCTCCAAGGTCGGACTGAAGCTTTCTTT. The chain recombines TRBV4-1 with TRBJ1-1; D gene ambiguous. Germline CDR1 reads MGHRA; CDR2 reads YSYEKL. CDR3 length equals 17 residues. V lost 2 bases, J lost 5 bases, and 21 bases lay in between.

The rearrangement joins TRBV28 to TRBJ1-4; TRBD1 is a possible D gene (5 bases). The V end was cut by 3 bases, the J end by 1 base, with 12 bases between. CDR3 size: 16 residues. Germline CDR1 MDHEN, CDR2 SYDVKM. DNA of the CDR3: TGTGCCAGCAGTTTTTTCAGGGTGGGAACTAATGAAAAACTGTTTTTT. This gives the protein CASSFFRVGTNEKLFF.

The chain is built from TRBV4-1 and TRBJ1-5; D gene uncertain. This CDR3 has 13 amino acids. The germline V gene has CDR1 MGHRA and CDR2 YSYEKL. Trimming stripped 2 bases from V and 8 bases from J, with 10 bases between. The CDR3 nucleotides are TGCGCCAGCAGCCAACAGTGGGGAGAGCCCCAGCATTTT. It is translated as CASSQQWGEPQHF.

This clone turned up a few times. The V gene is TRBV4-2, the J gene TRBJ2-7; 8 bases align to TRBD1. The length of the CDR3 is 13 residues. Germline V gene sequence: CDR1 LGHNA, CDR2 YNFKEQ. After removal of 4 bases from V and 4 bases from J, the junction contained 3 bases not matched to a gene. In DNA, the CDR3 is TGTGCCAGCAGCCTGGACAGGGCATACGAGCAGTACTTC. It encodes CASSLDRAYEQYF.

This chain connects TRBV14 to TRBJ2-1; possible D gene TRBD2, 5 bases. Trimming cost V 2 bases and J 4 bases, with 18 bases left between them. This CDR3 region has 17 residues. From germline, CDR1 is SGHDN and CDR2 FVKESK. This CDR3 is CASSQRSGVTLYNEQFF. In DNA, the CDR3 is TGTGCCAGCAGCCAACGATCCGGGGTCACGTTATACAATGAGCAGTTCTTC.

The V and J genes are TRBV7-6 and TRBJ2-2; TRBD2 matches 7 bases. V gave up 2 bases and J gave up 1 base; unmatched junction bases: 4. The CDR3 runs to 16 residues. Per the germline V gene, CDR1 is SGHVS and CDR2 is FNYEAQ. For the CDR3, the DNA is TGTGCCAGCAGCTTATCGTGGGGGGGGAACACCGGGGAGCTGTTTTTT. Protein sequence: CASSLSWGGNTGELFF.

This chain links TRBV5-6 with TRBJ2-3, with TRBD2 matching 9 bases. CDR3 length equals 16 residues. After removal of 0 bases from V and 6 bases from J, the junction contained 8 bases not matched to a gene. Germline lookup yields CDR1 SGHDT and CDR2 YYEEEE. CDR3 DNA: TGTGCCAGCAGCTTGGCGGTAGCGGGGGCCGGGGATACGCAGTATTTT. Amino acid sequence: CASSLAVAGAGDTQYF. The full variable domain, its missing parts supplied by reference TRBV5-6 and TRBJ2-3, is DAGVTQSPTHLIKTRGQQVTLRCSPKSGHDTVSWYQQALGQGPQFIFQYYEEEERQRGNFPDRFSGHQFPNYSSELNVNALLLGDSALYLCASSLAVAGAGDTQYFGPGTRLTVL.

This clone showed up just a few times. V gene TRBV7-9 combines with J gene TRBJ2-7; D is uncertain. This CDR3 has 13 residues. Trimming cost V 3 bases and J 2 bases, with 8 bases left between them. Per germline, CDR1 SEHNR and CDR2 FQNEAQ (reference sequence). DNA of the CDR3: TGTGCCAGCAGCTTCGCCGGAGCCTACGAGCAGTACTTC. It specifies CASSFAGAYEQYF.

The chain joins TRBV6-5 to TRBJ1-2; TRBD1 matches at 7 bases. CDR1 and CDR2 from the germline V gene are MNHEY and SVGAGI. The CDR3 spans 15 residues. V gave up 5 bases and J gave up 3 bases; unmatched junction bases: 9. CDR3 sequence (DNA): TGTGCCAGCAGTCACCCACAGGGGAACTACTATGGCTACACCTTC. Protein sequence: CASSHPQGNYYGYTF.

The genes are TRBV7-2 and TRBJ2-2; the D gene is possibly TRBD2 (5 bases). CDR3 length: 16 amino acids. The V gene's germline CDR1 is SGHTA and CDR2 FQGNSA. V was pared by 0 bases and J by 5 bases, with 13 bases between. The CDR3 DNA sequence: TGTGCCAGCAGCTTAGCTTGGACTGCCCAAACCGGGGAGCTGTTTTTT. This codes for CASSLAWTAQTGELFF.

V usage is TRBV27 and J usage is TRBJ2-7; D is unresolved. CDR1 is MNHEY, CDR2 SMNVEV, per germline (reference sequence). CDR3 size: 13 residues. V was clipped by 2 bases and J by 4 bases, with 9 bases between them. CDR3 in DNA: TGTGCCAGCAGTTTAAAGGTCGGGTACGAGCAGTACTTC. It translates to CASSLKVGYEQYF.

This chain uses TRBV29-1 with TRBJ1-2, with 10 nucleotides matching TRBD1. Germline trimming cut 5 bases from V and 2 bases from J; bases unmatched to any gene: 5. The CDR3 covers 14 residues. The germline gives CDR1 SQVTM, CDR2 ANQGSEA. The chain's CDR3 is CSVTVGQGNYGYTF. In DNA, the CDR3 is TGCAGCGTTACCGTGGGACAGGGGAACTATGGCTACACCTTC.